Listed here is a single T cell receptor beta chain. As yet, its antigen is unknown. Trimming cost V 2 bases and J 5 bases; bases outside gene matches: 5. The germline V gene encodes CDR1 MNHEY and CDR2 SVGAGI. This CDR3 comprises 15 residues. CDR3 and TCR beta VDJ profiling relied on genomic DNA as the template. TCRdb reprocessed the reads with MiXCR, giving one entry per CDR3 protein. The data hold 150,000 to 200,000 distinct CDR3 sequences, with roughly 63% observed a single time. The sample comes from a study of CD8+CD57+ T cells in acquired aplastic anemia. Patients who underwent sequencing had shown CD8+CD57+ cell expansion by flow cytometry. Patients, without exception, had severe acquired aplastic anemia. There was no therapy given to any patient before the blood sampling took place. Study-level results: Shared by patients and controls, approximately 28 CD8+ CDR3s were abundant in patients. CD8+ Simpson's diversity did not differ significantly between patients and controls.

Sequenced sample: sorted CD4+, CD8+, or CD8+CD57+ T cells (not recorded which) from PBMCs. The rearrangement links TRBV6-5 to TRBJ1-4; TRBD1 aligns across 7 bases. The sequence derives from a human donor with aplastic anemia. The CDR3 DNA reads TGTGCCAGCAGTTACGACCACAGGGGCAATGAAAAACTGTTTTTT. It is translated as CASSYDHRGNEKLFF.